Following are 20 T cell receptor beta chains from one sample sequenced in a study of T-cell reconstitution after alpha-beta-depleted transplantation in children. TCRbeta library construction was performed incorporating unique molecular identifiers. Each CDR3 protein is one row after TCRdb ran MiXCR on the PCR reads. The repertoire includes a few hundred thousand distinct CDR3 sequences, around 27% of them detected once, and around a third sits in the top ten. The sample was PBMCs, taken before TCRalphabeta/CD19-depleted stem cell transplant. These receptor sequences come from a boy younger than two with Wiskott-Aldrich syndrome, due to receive a stem cell transplant.

This clonotype was observed a few times. The chain recombines TRBV27 with TRBJ1-2, with 7 bases matching TRBD1. The CDR3 spans 12 residues. Germline CDR1 and CDR2: MNHEY and SMNVEV (reference sequence). The V gene end was trimmed by 6 bases and the J gene end by 7 bases; junction bases not matched to a gene: 5. In DNA, the CDR3 is TGTGCCAGCAGACCGACAGGGCCTGGCTACACCTTC. The encoded protein is CASRPTGPGYTF.

The chain uses TRBV7-6 and TRBJ2-7, with D unresolved. Trimming took 5 bases from V and 3 from J, leaving 14 bases between them. The CDR3 has 14 residues. Germline loops: CDR1 SGHVS, CDR2 FNYEAQ. For the CDR3, the DNA is TGTGCCAGCAGCCACGCCGGGCAGAACTACGAGCAGTACTTC. It is translated as CASSHAGQNYEQYF.

The chain recombines TRBV5-1 with TRBJ1-1, with D perhaps matching TRBD1 (5 bases). V was clipped by 7 bases and J by 2 bases, with 12 bases between them. The CDR3 spans 13 residues. Germline V gene sequence: CDR1 SGHRS, CDR2 YFSETQ. The CDR3 spells CASWRDSNTEAFF. The CDR3 DNA reads TGCGCCAGCTGGAGAGACAGTAACACTGAAGCTTTCTTT.

The chain is built from TRBV12-3 or TRBV12-4 and TRBJ2-7, with 7 bases fitting TRBD2. The CDR3 is 14 residues long. After removal of 6 bases from V and 0 bases from J, the junction contained 5 bases not matched to a gene. Here the CDR3 DNA reads TGTGCCAGCAGGTCTAGCGGAGGCTCCTACGAGCAGTACTTC. Translated, it gives CASRSSGGSYEQYF.

This clonotype was found a few times. This chain connects TRBV5-6 to TRBJ2-1; 12 nucleotides align to TRBD2. The CDR3 has 15 residues. CDR1 and CDR2 from the germline V gene are SGHDT and YYEEEE. Trimming cost V 6 bases and J 7 bases; bases outside gene matches: 8. The CDR3, as DNA: TGTGCCAGCACCAGAACTAGCGGGAGGATAAATGAGCAGTTCTTC. Residues: CASTRTSGRINEQFF.

This clonotype was counted between two and nine times. The genes are TRBV5-1 and TRBJ2-1; 9 bases line up with TRBD1. V was clipped by 4 bases and J by 5 bases; unmatched bases: 10. From germline, CDR1 is SGHRS and CDR2 YFSETQ. The CDR3 is 16 amino acids. The CDR3 coding sequence is TGCGCCAGCAGCACCGTTCGGGACAGGGACAACAATGAGCAGTTCTTC. It yields the protein CASSTVRDRDNNEQFF.

There are a few counts of this clonotype. The J gene is TRBJ1-5, the V gene TRBV10-3; 8 nucleotides line up with TRBD1. Per germline, CDR1 ENHRY and CDR2 SYGVKD. The ends lost 3 bases at V and 1 base at J; junction bases unmatched: 8. CDR3 length equals 17 residues. CDR3: CAISEGPGGFSNQPQHF. The CDR3 DNA is TGTGCCATCAGTGAAGGCCCAGGGGGCTTCAGCAATCAGCCCCAGCATTTT.

The chain couples TRBV10-2 to TRBJ2-7; D not certain. The ends were cut back, 8 bases at V and 3 bases at J, with 17 bases in the middle. CDR3 length: 14 amino acids. CDR1 and CDR2 (germline): WSHSY, SAAADI. The CDR3 region has the DNA TGCGCCAGCCCACTTGGCAGGTCAAACTACGAGCAGTACTTC. It yields the protein CASPLGRSNYEQYF.

This clonotype was picked up a small number of times. The chain has TRBV4-2 and TRBJ1-3; unclear D gene. Germline V gene lookup returns CDR1 LGHNA and CDR2 YNFKEQ. This CDR3 comprises 15 residues. V was trimmed by 0 bases and J by 5 bases, leaving 11 bases between them. The CDR3 DNA reads as TGTGCCAGCAGCCAAGATCCCAGAGGACGAAACACCATATATTTT. Residues: CASSQDPRGRNTIYF.

The CDR3 here is CAWGTGPGAFF. The CDR3 region has the DNA TGTGCCTGGGGTACGGGACCTGGAGCTTTCTTT. This chain links TRBV30 with TRBJ1-1; TRBD1 is a possible D gene (5 bases). Looked up from germline, CDR1 is GTSNPN and CDR2 is SVGIG (reference sequence). Trimming pared 5 bases from V and 10 bases from J, leaving 14 bases between. This CDR3 is 11 amino acids long.

The rearrangement uses TRBV5-6 and TRBJ2-7; 7 nucleotides match TRBD1. CDR3 length: 15 amino acids. Germline lookup yields CDR1 SGHDT and CDR2 YYEEEE. J lost 4 bases, V lost 3 bases, and 10 bases had no gene match. The CDR3 DNA sequence: TGTGCCAGCAGCTCAAGGGACAGCCTAAATTACGAGCAGTACTTC. The encoded protein is CASSSRDSLNYEQYF.

This clonotype was recorded a few times. The chain is built from TRBV5-1 and TRBJ1-3; no firm D call. The CDR3 contains 15 residues. Looked up from germline, CDR1 is SGHRS and CDR2 is YFSETQ. Trimming pared 0 bases from V and 1 base from J, leaving 8 bases between. CDR3 DNA: TGCGCCAGCAGCTTGGGGTCCAATTCTGGAAACACCATATATTTT. Protein: CASSLGSNSGNTIYF.

This clonotype occurred a few times. The V and J genes are TRBV19 and TRBJ2-1; D might be TRBD1 or TRBD2, each matching 5 bases. Trimming took off 4 bases at V and 9 bases at J, with 16 bases between the two ends. The CDR3 runs to 14 residues. Germline V gives CDR1 LNHDA, CDR2 SQIVND (reference sequence). DNA of the CDR3: TGTGCCAGTAGTACCCTCTTCACTAGGGGTGAGCAGTTCTTC. This codes for CASSTLFTRGEQFF. Using reference TRBV19 and TRBJ2-1 for the parts outside the CDR3, the full variable domain is DGGITQSPKYLFRKEGQNVTLSCEQNLNHDAMYWYRQDPGQGLRLIYYSQIVNDFQKGDIAEGYSVSREKKESFPLTVTSAQKNPTAFYLCASSTLFTRGEQFFGPGTRLTVL.

There are a few counts of this clonotype. The chain employs TRBV20-1 and TRBJ2-7; D perhaps matches TRBD2 (5 bases). This CDR3 spans 11 amino acids. CDR1 is DFQATT, CDR2 SNEGSKA, per germline (reference sequence). Trimming stripped 5 bases from V and 4 bases from J, with 9 bases between. The CDR3 bases are TGCAGTGCTTCGCGGACTTACGAGCAGTACTTC. This gives the protein CSASRTYEQYF.

The V gene is TRBV2, the J gene TRBJ2-1; possibly TRBD1 or TRBD2 for D (5 bases each). The germline CDR1 and CDR2 sequences are SNHLY and FYNNEI. V lost 4 bases to trimming and J lost 2 bases, with 12 bases between them. This CDR3 spans 15 amino acids. The CDR3 loop is CASSGKGPTYNEQFF. The CDR3 coding sequence is TGTGCCAGCAGTGGTAAGGGACCTACCTACAATGAGCAGTTCTTC.

The chain recombines TRBV4-2 with TRBJ2-7; D remains unclear. V lost 4 bases and J 2 bases, leaving 15 bases between the germline ends. The CDR3 extends over 15 amino acids. Germline CDR1 LGHNA, CDR2 YNFKEQ. The CDR3 protein is CASSPTPSAAYEQYF. The CDR3 nucleotides read TGTGCCAGCAGCCCTACCCCCAGCGCGGCCTACGAGCAGTACTTC.

This clonotype was counted only a few times. V gene TRBV30 combines with J gene TRBJ2-7; D gene ambiguous. This CDR3 has 11 residues. V lost 5 bases, J lost 5 bases, and 10 bases lay in between. Germline assignment: CDR1 GTSNPN and CDR2 SVGIG (reference sequence). CDR3 bases: TGTGCCTGGGGTAAGCCTAACGAGCAGTACTTC. Residues: CAWGKPNEQYF.

This chain links TRBV5-1 with TRBJ2-7, with a weak D call TRBD1 (6 bases). Trimming took off 0 bases at V and 1 base at J, with 17 bases between the two ends. The CDR3 has 17 residues. CDR1 is SGHRS, CDR2 YFSETQ, per germline. CDR3 DNA: TGCGCCAGCAGCTTGGCGGCGCGGCAGGGGAAATCCTACGAGCAGTACTTC. Protein: CASSLAARQGKSYEQYF. The variable domain in full, with the rest retrieved from reference TRBV5-1 and TRBJ2-7, is KAGVTQTPRYLIKTRGQQVTLSCSPISGHRSVSWYQQTPGQGLQFLFEYFSETQRNKGNFPGRFSGRQFSNSRSEMNVSTLELGDSALYLCASSLAARQGKSYEQYFGPGTRLTVT.

The V call is TRBV20-1, the J call TRBJ2-3; D is possibly TRBD1 or TRBD2 (5 bases each). V was trimmed by 2 bases and J by 2 bases, leaving 17 bases between them. This CDR3 has 16 residues. Looked up from germline, CDR1 is DFQATT and CDR2 is SNEGSKA (reference sequence). The CDR3 nucleotides read TGCAGTGCTAGATTCAAACAGGACTGGTACACAGATACGCAGTATTTT. The encoded protein is CSARFKQDWYTDTQYF.

This chain uses TRBV5-1 with TRBJ2-7; D tentatively fits TRBD1 or TRBD2 (5 bases each). CDR1 is SGHRS and CDR2 is YFSETQ in the germline V gene. Between the trimmed V and J ends, which lost 4 bases and 3 bases, there was a span of 17 bases. The CDR3 totals 15 residues. The CDR3 region is CASSGTGTVIYEQYF. The CDR3 bases are TGCGCCAGCAGCGGGACCGGGACGGTGATCTACGAGCAGTACTTC.